The clone carrying this T cell receptor (beta chain) was observed a single time. The sample is drawn from a study of technical replicates of blood from a few donors. V was shortened by 10 bases and J by 1 base, with 20 bases between the two germline ends. The CDR3 contains 15 residues. From germline, CDR1 is MNHNY and CDR2 SVGAGI (reference sequence). Produced via immunoSEQ multiplex PCR; TCRdb's table is partial and in-frame only. The sample contains tens of thousands of clones, 80% to 95% of which appear only once. The sequencing input was T cells isolated from PBMCs. The chain carries TRBV6-6 and TRBJ2-7; weak D call: TRBD1 (8 bases). The sequence was obtained from a human donor in good health. CDR3 loop: CAIYMTGEGSYEQYF. The CDR3 DNA sequence: TGTGCCATTTACATGACAGGGGAGGGGTCCTACGAGCAGTACTTC.